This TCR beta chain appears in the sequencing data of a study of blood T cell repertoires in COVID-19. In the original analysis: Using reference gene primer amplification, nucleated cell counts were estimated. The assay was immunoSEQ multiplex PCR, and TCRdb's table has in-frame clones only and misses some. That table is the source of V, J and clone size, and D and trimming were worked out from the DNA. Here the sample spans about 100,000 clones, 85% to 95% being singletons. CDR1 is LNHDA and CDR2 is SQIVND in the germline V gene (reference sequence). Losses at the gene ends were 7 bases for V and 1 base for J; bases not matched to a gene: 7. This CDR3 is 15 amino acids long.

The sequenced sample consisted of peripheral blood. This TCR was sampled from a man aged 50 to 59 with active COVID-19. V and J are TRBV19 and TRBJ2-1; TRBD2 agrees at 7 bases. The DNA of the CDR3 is TGTGCCAGTAAAGATGCGGGAGTGTCCTACAATGAGCAGTTCTTC. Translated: CASKDAGVSYNEQFF.